Below, 28 T cell receptor beta chains from the same sample are listed, as sequenced in a study of T-cell reconstitution after alpha-beta-depleted transplantation in children. It was with unique molecular identifiers that the TCRbeta library was prepared. MiXCR was run by TCRdb on the PCR reads, yielding one entry per CDR3 protein. The sample shows roughly 670,000 distinct CDR3 sequences, under 15% of them seen only once. Sample: PBMCs, taken before TCRalphabeta/CD19-depleted stem cell transplant. Receptor source: a girl between 2 and 10 years old with congenital amegakaryocytic thrombocytopenia, due to receive a stem cell transplant.

This clonotype was counted at least ten times. This chain links TRBV15 with TRBJ2-7; D gene unclear. The CDR3 covers 14 residues. Trimming took off 2 bases at V and 1 base at J, with 9 bases between the two ends. CDR1 is LNHNV, CDR2 YYDKDF, per germline (reference sequence). In DNA form, the CDR3 reads TGTGCCACCAGCAGATGGGCTGAGTCCTACGAGCAGTACTTC. This sequence encodes CATSRWAESYEQYF.

This clonotype was detected only a few times. The chain carries TRBV5-1 and TRBJ1-1; D is perhaps TRBD1 (5 bases). Trimming cost V 3 bases and J 8 bases, with 17 bases left between them. Germline CDR1 and CDR2: SGHRS and YFSETQ. There are 14 residues in the CDR3. The DNA for the CDR3 is TGCGCCAGCAGCTCGCTGGGGGGGATGTCGGAAGCTTTCTTT. This encodes CASSSLGGMSEAFF. Filled out from reference TRBV5-1 and TRBJ1-1, the complete variable domain reads KAGVTQTPRYLIKTRGQQVTLSCSPISGHRSVSWYQQTPGQGLQFLFEYFSETQRNKGNFPGRFSGRQFSNSRSEMNVSTLELGDSALYLCASSSLGGMSEAFFGQGTRLTVV.

The sample holds many counts of this clonotype. The CDR3 DNA sequence: TGTGCCAGCAGTTCCAAACCTACAGACTTTGGGGCCAGGCGACATACGCAGTATTTT. Translating it yields CASSSKPTDFGARRHTQYF. The rearrangement joins TRBV27 to TRBJ2-3; a possible D gene is TRBD1 (5 bases). V lost 4 bases, J lost 7 bases, and 30 bases lay in between. The CDR3 length is 19 residues. CDR1 and CDR2 (germline): MNHEY, SMNVEV (reference sequence).

This sequence joins TRBV7-2 and TRBJ1-2; D is ambiguous. Per germline, CDR1 SGHTA and CDR2 FQGNSA. V was pared by 6 bases and J by 3 bases, with 17 bases between. The CDR3 consists of 15 residues. As DNA, the CDR3 is TGTGCCAGCAGTTTTCTGGGCCGGAAGGACTATGGCTACACCTTC. Translating it yields CASSFLGRKDYGYTF.

This clonotype was found a few times. The chain employs TRBV9 and TRBJ2-3; 8 nucleotides line up with TRBD2. CDR1 and CDR2 from the germline V gene are SGDLS and YYNGEE. With V trimmed by 0 bases and J by 3 bases, 6 bases remained unmatched. The CDR3 extends over 16 amino acids. CDR3 nucleotides: TGTGCCAGCAGCGTAGGGGCTAGCGGGCAAACAGATACGCAGTATTTT. Protein product: CASSVGASGQTDTQYF.

This clonotype was detected ten times or more. In nucleotides, the CDR3 is TGTGCCAGCAGTTCACCGGGACAGGGCGACTACGAGCAGTACTTC. This translates into CASSSPGQGDYEQYF. The chain combines TRBV28 with TRBJ2-7, with 9 bases that match TRBD1. V dropped 4 bases and J dropped 3; count of bases not matched to a gene: 7. Per germline, CDR1 MDHEN and CDR2 SYDVKM. The CDR3 sequence is 15 residues long. The full variable domain, completed using reference TRBV28 and TRBJ2-7, is DVKVTQSSRYLVKRTGEKVFLECVQDMDHENMFWYRQDPGLGLRLIYFSYDVKMKEKGDIPEGYSVSREKKERFSLILESASTNQTSMYLCASSSPGQGDYEQYFGPGTRLTVT.

This clonotype showed up many times. The chain couples TRBV29-1 to TRBJ2-1; 7 bases are shared with TRBD2. The CDR3 loop spans 12 amino acids. CDR1 is SQVTM, CDR2 ANQGSEA, per germline. Germline trimming cut 5 bases from V and 8 bases from J; bases unmatched to any gene: 6. The CDR3 is CSVSGVGHEQFF. CDR3 nucleotide sequence: TGCAGCGTTAGCGGGGTGGGACATGAGCAGTTCTTC.

The chain recombines TRBV6-1 with TRBJ1-2, with D possibly being TRBD1 (5 bases). The V and J ends lost 10 bases and 2 bases respectively, with 17 bases between them. Germline CDR1 is MNHNS and CDR2 is SASEGT. The CDR3 is made up of 14 amino acids. The CDR3 DNA follows: TGTGCCACCTATCCCGGGGGATGGAACTATGGCTACACCTTC. The encoded protein is CATYPGGWNYGYTF.

This clonotype was picked up a small number of times. This sequence joins TRBV27 and TRBJ2-1; 7 positions match TRBD1. V dropped 9 bases and J dropped 5; count of bases not matched to a gene: 10. The CDR3 length is 14 residues. In germline, CDR1 is MNHEY, CDR2 SMNVEV (reference sequence). The CDR3 bases are TGTGCCAGTTTAAACCGGGACAGAGACAATGAGCAGTTCTTC. Translating it yields CASLNRDRDNEQFF.

This clonotype appeared many times. The CDR3 here is CASSFPGDTKTFTDTQYF. The CDR3 nucleotides read TGCGCCAGCAGCTTTCCGGGGGATACTAAGACTTTCACAGATACGCAGTATTTT. The chain joins TRBV5-1 to TRBJ2-3, with TRBD2 as a possible D gene (6 bases). CDR1 is SGHRS and CDR2 is YFSETQ in the germline V gene. V lost 2 bases and J lost 2, with 21 bases in between. The CDR3 consists of 18 residues.

In its sample, this clonotype was seen many times. The V call is TRBV5-1, the J call TRBJ2-7; D is unresolved. Germline CDR1 and CDR2: SGHRS and YFSETQ. Trimming shortened V by 1 base and J by 5 bases, and 13 bases separated the two germline ends. The CDR3 is made up of 14 amino acids. CDR3 loop: CASSLISTPHEQYF. In nucleotides, the CDR3 is TGCGCCAGCAGCTTGATAAGTACCCCCCACGAGCAGTACTTC.

This clonotype came up many times. The chain couples TRBV5-1 to TRBJ1-4, with a tentative D call TRBD1 (5 bases). CDR1 is SGHRS, CDR2 YFSETQ, per germline. Trimming pared 4 bases from V and 7 bases from J, leaving 17 bases between. The CDR3 loop spans 15 amino acids. In DNA form, the CDR3 reads TGCGCCAGCAGCCAAAACCACCAGAGGGGTGAAAAACTGTTTTTT. Translated, it gives CASSQNHQRGEKLFF.

In its sample, this clonotype was seen many times. The rearrangement links TRBV5-1 to TRBJ2-1, with TRBD1 as a possible D gene (5 bases). Germline V gene sequence: CDR1 SGHRS, CDR2 YFSETQ. CDR3 length: 15 residues. Trimming pared 2 bases from V and 0 bases from J, leaving 9 bases between. The DNA for the CDR3 is TGCGCCAGCAGCTTAGGGGCAGGCTCCTACAATGAGCAGTTCTTC. It is translated as CASSLGAGSYNEQFF.

V and J are TRBV12-3 or TRBV12-4 and TRBJ2-2; 8 positions match TRBD2. Unmatched junction bases numbered 1, after V lost 4 bases and J lost 0 bases. The CDR3 loop spans 15 amino acids. The DNA for the CDR3 is TGTGCCAGCAGTTACGGGAGGGCGAACACCGGGGAGCTGTTTTTT. Its translation: CASSYGRANTGELFF.

This clonotype has a handful of counts. This chain connects TRBV12-3 or TRBV12-4 to TRBJ2-7; D could derive from TRBD1 or TRBD2 (5 bases each). There are 15 residues in the CDR3. V gave up 6 bases and J gave up 0 bases, with 15 bases separating them. The CDR3 nucleotides read TGTGCCAGCAGCTCCGGGACGGTGAGCTCCTACGAGCAGTACTTC. This encodes CASSSGTVSSYEQYF.

This clonotype was recorded a few times. The chain couples TRBV20-1 to TRBJ2-7, with 15 bases matching TRBD2. Trimming took 0 bases from V and 3 from J; bases not matched to a gene: 9. CDR3 length equals 18 residues. Germline V gene lookup returns CDR1 DFQATT and CDR2 SNEGSKA (reference sequence). The DNA for the CDR3 is TGCAGTGCTAGAGATCCGGGACTAGCGGGAGGACCCATCTACGAGCAGTACTTC. Translating it yields CSARDPGLAGGPIYEQYF.

Ten or more counts support this clonotype. The V call is TRBV28, the J call TRBJ2-2; D is possibly TRBD1 (5 bases). V was clipped by 7 bases and J by 5 bases, with 8 bases between them. CDR1 is MDHEN, CDR2 SYDVKM, per germline. CDR3 length: 12 amino acids. The DNA of the CDR3 is TGTGCCAGCACCCCAGGGACCGGGGAGCTGTTTTTT. Amino acids: CASTPGTGELFF.

This clonotype occurred many times. The gene calls are TRBV20-1 and TRBJ2-1; the match to TRBD2 covers 7 bases. With 5 bases clipped from V and 8 bases from J, the junction kept 9 bases outside the gene matches. This CDR3 is 13 amino acids long. CDR1 DFQATT and CDR2 SNEGSKA come from the germline V gene (reference sequence). CDR3 region: CSALQTGRYEQFF. The CDR3 bases are TGCAGTGCTTTACAGACCGGGAGGTATGAGCAGTTCTTC.

In its sample, this clonotype was seen many times. The V and J genes are TRBV5-1 and TRBJ2-3; unclear D gene. The CDR3 contains 15 residues. The germline gives CDR1 SGHRS, CDR2 YFSETQ. V shed 6 bases and J shed 3 bases, with 17 bases lying between them. Here the CDR3 reads CASNLATRPTDTQYF. For the CDR3, the DNA is TGCGCCAGCAATTTGGCCACACGTCCAACAGATACGCAGTATTTT.

This clonotype was counted many times. V and J are TRBV5-1 and TRBJ2-7; perhaps TRBD1 as D (10 bases). V gave up 4 bases and J gave up 2 bases, with 25 bases separating them. The CDR3 has 18 amino acids. In germline, CDR1 is SGHRS, CDR2 YFSETQ. The CDR3 protein is CASSMEPGQGTSTYEQYF. The CDR3 nucleotides read TGCGCCAGCAGCATGGAACCGGGACAGGGGACTAGCACCTACGAGCAGTACTTC.

The chain recombines TRBV12-3 or TRBV12-4 with TRBJ2-2; the match to TRBD2 covers 9 bases. The CDR3 is made up of 16 amino acids. The V segment lost 5 bases and the J segment 1 base; nucleotides outside the gene matches: 5. DNA of the CDR3: TGTGCCAGCAGTCCCTCTAGCGGGGAGAACACCGGGGAGCTGTTTTTT. The encoded protein is CASSPSSGENTGELFF.

This clonotype appeared a few times. This chain links TRBV11-2 with TRBJ1-2, with 7 nucleotides matching TRBD1. Unmatched junction bases numbered 27, after V lost 7 bases and J lost 7 bases. CDR3 length: 19 amino acids. Per the germline V gene, CDR1 is SGHAT and CDR2 is FQNNGV. The CDR3 DNA reads as TGTGCCAGCACCCCGAAAGAGATCGGGACAGTAGACACCTTAACTGGCTACACCTTC. Translating it yields CASTPKEIGTVDTLTGYTF.

This clonotype was seen more than once but under ten times. The genes are TRBV6-1 and TRBJ2-7; TRBD1 matches at 10 bases. Germline V gives CDR1 MNHNS, CDR2 SASEGT. J lost 4 bases, V lost 3 bases, and 6 bases had no gene match. The CDR3 loop spans 15 amino acids. CDR3 in amino acids: CASSEGTGVRYEQYF. The CDR3 coding sequence is TGTGCCAGCAGTGAGGGGACAGGGGTTCGGTACGAGCAGTACTTC.

The chain is built from TRBV10-1 and TRBJ2-1; 9 nucleotides line up with TRBD2. Unmatched junction bases numbered 8, after V lost 4 bases and J lost 7 bases. This CDR3 spans 15 amino acids. CDR1 is WNHNN, CDR2 SYGVQD, per germline (reference sequence). CDR3 protein: CASSAREGLWNEQFF. CDR3 DNA: TGCGCCAGCAGTGCGCGGGAGGGCCTCTGGAATGAGCAGTTCTTC.

This clonotype was seen repeatedly, ten times or more. The rearrangement uses TRBV20-1 and TRBJ2-7, with D perhaps matching TRBD1 (5 bases). The germline gives CDR1 DFQATT, CDR2 SNEGSKA (reference sequence). V lost 0 bases to trimming and J lost 4 bases, with 19 bases between them. This CDR3 is 16 amino acids long. For the CDR3, the DNA is TGCAGTGCTAGAGATAGGTGGAGACAGCTGAGGTACGAGCAGTACTTC. Translating gives CSARDRWRQLRYEQYF.

This clonotype has a handful of counts. The V call is TRBV19, the J call TRBJ2-7; the match to TRBD1 covers 8 bases. The CDR3 consists of 13 residues. Germline loops: CDR1 LNHDA, CDR2 SQIVND (reference sequence). J gave up 2 bases and V 10 bases, and 7 bases lay outside the gene matches. CDR3 DNA sequence: TGTGCCACCAGGGACAGGTTGACCTACGAGCAGTACTTC. This gives the protein CATRDRLTYEQYF.

Concerning this clonotype: This may arise from a read error, as a much more abundant clone is one base away. The chain links TRBV29-1 to TRBJ2-3; D is perhaps TRBD1 or TRBD2 (5 bases each). Trimming pared 6 bases from V and 1 base from J, leaving 20 bases between. The CDR3 spans 16 residues. Looked up from germline, CDR1 is SQVTM and CDR2 is ANQGSEA. Here the CDR3 DNA reads TGCAGCGTCCTGGGGGTGAACGGGTCAGGCACAGATACGCAGTATTTT. It is translated as CSVLGVNGSGTDTQYF.

The chain has TRBV6-2 or TRBV6-3 and TRBJ1-6, with a weak D call TRBD1 (6 bases). CDR3 length: 16 residues. Trimming left V 2 bases short and J 9 bases short, with 17 bases between. Germline-derived CDR1 and CDR2 are MNHEY and SVGEGT. The CDR3 here is CASSYPLSGAPSPLHF. The CDR3 DNA follows: TGTGCCAGCAGTTACCCCCTCTCGGGGGCTCCTTCACCCCTCCACTTT.